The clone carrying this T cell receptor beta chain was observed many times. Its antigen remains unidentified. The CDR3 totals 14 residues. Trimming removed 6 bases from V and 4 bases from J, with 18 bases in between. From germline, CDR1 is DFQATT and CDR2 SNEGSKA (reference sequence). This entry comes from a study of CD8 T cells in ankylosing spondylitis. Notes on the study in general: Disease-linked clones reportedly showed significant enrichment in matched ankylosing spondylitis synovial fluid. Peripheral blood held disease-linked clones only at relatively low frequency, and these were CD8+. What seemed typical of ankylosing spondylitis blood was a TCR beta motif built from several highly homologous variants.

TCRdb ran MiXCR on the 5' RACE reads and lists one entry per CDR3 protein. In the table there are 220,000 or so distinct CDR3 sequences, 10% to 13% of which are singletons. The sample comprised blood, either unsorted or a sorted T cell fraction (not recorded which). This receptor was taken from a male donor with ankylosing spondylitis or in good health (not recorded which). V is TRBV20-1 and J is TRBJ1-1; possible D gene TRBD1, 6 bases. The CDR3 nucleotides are TGCAGTGCGGGATCACAGGGATTGAGCACTGAAGCTTTCTTT. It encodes CSAGSQGLSTEAFF.